Listed here are 23 T cell receptor beta chains from one sample, sequenced in a study of OX40 agonist ivuxolimab in advanced cancers. The library was made by the immunoSEQ multiplex PCR assay. As stored in TCRdb, this immuneACCESS dataset retains in-frame rearrangements with V and J assigned. A fraction of the clones does not appear; measured against another copy, unresolved V genes explain less than half of the discrepancy, and the remainder lacks a known reason. The sample table holds around 81,000 clones, of which roughly 90% were seen once. Jointly, the top ten make up about 1% of the sample. The sample was CD4+ or CD8+ T cells sorted from blood, taken in a trial of the OX40 agonist ivuxolimab. Source of these receptors: an adult with an advanced solid tumor such as melanoma, head and neck, liver or kidney cancer.

This sequence joins TRBV27 and TRBJ2-2; D might be TRBD2 (6 bases). Trimming cost V 5 bases and J 13 bases, with 20 bases left between them. The germline V gene encodes CDR1 MNHEY and CDR2 SMNVEV (reference sequence). There are 14 residues in the CDR3. CDR3 in DNA: TGTGCCAGCAGTCGGTTGAACACCGGGGAGGCGCTGTTTTTT. It translates to CASSRLNTGEALFF.

The gene calls are TRBV5-6 and TRBJ2-1, with a possible D match to TRBD2 (6 bases). CDR3 length: 15 amino acids. CDR1 SGHDT and CDR2 YYEEEE come from the germline V gene. The V gene lost 1 base and the J gene lost 7 bases, with 15 bases spanning the gap. The CDR3 coding sequence is TGTGCCAGCAGCTTGTCTCCGGGACTCAAAAATGAGCAGTTCTTC. It specifies CASSLSPGLKNEQFF.

This clone was detected only once. DNA of the CDR3: TGTGCCAGCAGACGGGAGGGGGCAGATACGCAGTATTTT. Translated, it gives CASRREGADTQYF. The V gene is TRBV6-6, the J gene TRBJ2-3, with 8 bases identical to TRBD2. CDR3 size: 13 residues. V lost 6 bases, J lost 4 bases, and 3 bases stayed unmatched. Germline V gene lookup returns CDR1 MNHNY and CDR2 SVGAGI (reference sequence).

The chain joins TRBV15 to TRBJ2-7, with a possible D match to TRBD1 (5 bases). This CDR3 has 15 residues. V was cut by 0 bases and J by 0 bases, with 9 bases left in between. Germline CDR1 is LNHNV and CDR2 is YYDKDF (reference sequence). Written as DNA, the CDR3 is TGTGCCACCAGCAGAGACAGGGTTCGCTCCTACGAGCAGTACTTC. Protein product: CATSRDRVRSYEQYF.

This chain joins TRBV12-2 and TRBJ2-1; the table's D call, TRBD2, has no DNA check behind it. TRBV12-2 has pseudogene status. This CDR3 region has 18 residues. This CDR3 is CASRPYFSGRDTYNEQFF. The CDR3 DNA sequence: TGTGCAAGTCGCCCGTACTTTAGCGGGAGGGATACCTACAATGAGCAGTTCTTC.

V usage is TRBV11-1 and J usage is TRBJ1-1; no reliable D call. Per the germline V gene, CDR1 is SGHAT and CDR2 is FQDESV (reference sequence). The CDR3 loop spans 18 amino acids. V was pared by 4 bases and J by 0 bases, with 21 bases between. The CDR3 DNA sequence: TGTGCCAGCAGCTCCCAATTCCAGACCGCAGCAATGAACACTGAAGCTTTCTTT. Translation: CASSSQFQTAAMNTEAFF.

Only a few counts were recorded for this clone. The chain uses TRBV4-1 and TRBJ1-1; D unresolved. This CDR3 spans 15 amino acids. Trimming removed 0 bases at V and 3 bases at J, with 11 bases between. The germline V gene encodes CDR1 MGHRA and CDR2 YSYEKL. The CDR3 DNA sequence: TGCGCCAGCAGCCAAGATAGAGCCAGGTACACTGAAGCTTTCTTT. This encodes CASSQDRARYTEAFF.

The J gene is TRBJ2-3, the V gene TRBV5-1; either TRBD1 or TRBD2 may supply D (5 bases each). Germline V gene sequence: CDR1 SGHRS, CDR2 YFSETQ. Trimming cost V 3 bases and J 2 bases, with 16 bases left between them. The CDR3 totals 16 residues. CDR3 in amino acids: CASSSQPWGYTDTQYF. In DNA, the CDR3 is TGCGCCAGCAGCTCGCAACCATGGGGGTACACAGATACGCAGTATTTT.

The chain combines TRBV28 with TRBJ1-4, with TRBD1 matching over 7 bases. CDR1 and CDR2 (germline): MDHEN, SYDVKM. The ends lost 6 bases at V and 6 bases at J; junction bases unmatched: 10. The CDR3 sequence is 15 residues long. The CDR3 DNA is TGTGCCAGCAGGGTCCTCGGAGGGGGCGATGAAAAACTGTTTTTT. Translating gives CASRVLGGGDEKLFF.

The chain joins TRBV7-6 to TRBJ2-1; 8 bases align to TRBD2. CDR1 is SGHVS, CDR2 FNYEAQ, per germline. The CDR3 is 14 amino acids. With V trimmed by 6 bases and J by 6 bases, 7 bases remained unmatched. CDR3: CASRPASGFNEQFF. Written as DNA, the CDR3 is TGTGCCAGCAGGCCGGCTAGCGGGTTCAATGAGCAGTTCTTC.

The chain has TRBV28 and TRBJ2-3; 11 positions match TRBD2. Germline V gives CDR1 MDHEN, CDR2 SYDVKM. This CDR3 contains 18 residues. V was pared by 4 bases and J by 3 bases, with 12 bases of the junction left unmatched. This chain's CDR3 is CASSSGGTSGSGTDTQYF. For the CDR3, the DNA is TGTGCCAGCAGTTCAGGGGGGACTAGCGGCAGTGGAACAGATACGCAGTATTTT.

This rearrangement joins TRBV11-2 to TRBJ2-3, with D unresolved. Trimming left V 4 bases short and J 2 bases short, with 10 bases between. Germline assignment: CDR1 SGHAT and CDR2 FQNNGV. The CDR3 is 14 residues long. In DNA, the CDR3 is TGTGCCAGCAGCTCGCTTGGGTCCACAGATACGCAGTATTTT. Protein: CASSSLGSTDTQYF.

This chain connects TRBV29-1 to TRBJ2-3; the D gene is possibly TRBD1 (5 bases). The CDR3 is 14 amino acids. The ends were cut back, 4 bases at V and 4 bases at J, with 15 bases in the middle. The germline V gene has CDR1 SQVTM and CDR2 ANQGSEA. CDR3 region: CSVGIGVMPDTQYF. DNA of the CDR3: TGCAGCGTTGGTATAGGGGTAATGCCAGATACGCAGTATTTT.

The rearrangement links TRBV28 to TRBJ2-6; D is unresolved. In germline, CDR1 is MDHEN, CDR2 SYDVKM. The CDR3 is 18 residues long. With 2 bases removed from V and 0 bases from J, the gap between germline ends came to 14 bases. As DNA, the CDR3 is TGTGCCAGCAGTTTAAGATTGAAGGCCGCCTCTGGGGCCAACGTCCTGACTTTC. It codes for CASSLRLKAASGANVLTF.

The genes are TRBV6-1 and TRBJ2-5; 8 bases agree with TRBD1. Germline loops: CDR1 MNHNS, CDR2 SASEGT. The CDR3 is 14 residues long. The ends lost 5 bases at V and 4 bases at J; junction bases unmatched: 6. CDR3 residues: CASSRTGSAETQYF. CDR3 bases: TGTGCCAGCAGTCGGACAGGGAGTGCAGAGACCCAGTACTTC.

The V gene is TRBV9, the J gene TRBJ2-1; 10 positions match TRBD1. The CDR3 totals 14 residues. V was pared by 7 bases and J by 2 bases, with 3 bases of the junction left unmatched. The V gene's germline CDR1 is SGDLS and CDR2 YYNGEE. For the CDR3, the DNA is TGTGCCAGCGGACAGGGGGGTCCCTACAATGAGCAGTTCTTC. This gives the protein CASGQGGPYNEQFF. The entire variable domain, with the rest obtained from reference TRBV9 and TRBJ2-1, is as follows: DSGVTQTPKHLITATGQRVTLRCSPRSGDLSVYWYQQSLDQGLQFLIQYYNGEERAKGNILERFSAQQFPDLHSELNLSSLELGDSALYFCASGQGGPYNEQFFGPGTRLTVL.

As concerns this clone: The sample has other DNA sequences that encode this CDR3 too. This chain links TRBV7-9 with TRBJ1-4; D is perhaps TRBD1 (5 bases). The V end was cut by 3 bases, the J end by 7 bases, with 9 bases between. CDR3 length: 13 amino acids. Germline-derived CDR1 and CDR2 are SEHNR and FQNEAQ (reference sequence). CDR3: CASSLGGAEKLFF. The CDR3 DNA sequence: TGTGCCAGCAGCTTGGGAGGGGCTGAAAAACTGTTTTTT.

The V and J genes are TRBV2 and TRBJ2-1; a weak D match, TRBD1 (6 bases). Germline CDR1 and CDR2: SNHLY and FYNNEI. The CDR3 has 14 amino acids. Between the trimmed V and J ends, which lost 8 bases and 6 bases, there was a span of 17 bases. CDR3 protein: CASRRGPRGNEQFF. The DNA for the CDR3 is TGTGCCAGCCGCCGGGGCCCCAGGGGCAATGAGCAGTTCTTC.

J is TRBJ1-2 and V is TRBV4-3; D possibly corresponds to TRBD1 (5 bases). Deletions cut 4 bases from V and 8 bases from J, with 17 bases between. Germline assignment: CDR1 LGHNA and CDR2 YSLEER. This CDR3 has 14 residues. CDR3 bases: TGCGCCAGCAGCCCTGAGGGGCGTTCCGGGGGCTACACCTTC. This sequence encodes CASSPEGRSGGYTF.

The chain links TRBV28 to TRBJ1-5; 10 nucleotides match TRBD1. The CDR3 length is 19 residues. Trimming at V came to 1 base and at J to 0 bases, leaving 9 bases not matched to a gene. Germline-derived CDR1 and CDR2 are MDHEN and SYDVKM. DNA of the CDR3: TGTGCCAGCAGTTTATTGGGGACAGGGGCCCGGTATAGCAATCAGCCCCAGCATTTT. It encodes CASSLLGTGARYSNQPQHF.

The chain has TRBV6-4 and TRBJ2-1; possibly TRBD1 for D (6 bases). Germline V gene sequence: CDR1 MRHNA, CDR2 SNTAGT. V lost 8 bases and J lost 8, with 13 bases in between. The CDR3 extends over 12 amino acids. The chain's CDR3 is CASGNREDEQFF. The CDR3 DNA sequence: TGTGCCAGCGGGAACAGGGAAGATGAGCAGTTCTTC.

V gene TRBV6-5 combines with J gene TRBJ1-1, with D unclear. V gave up 0 bases and J gave up 6 bases, with 14 bases separating them. CDR3 length: 15 residues. Germline CDR1 reads MNHEY; CDR2 reads SVGAGI. Written as DNA, the CDR3 is TGTGCCAGCAGTTACTCAGGGCAATCGGGCGCTGAAGCTTTCTTT. Translating it yields CASSYSGQSGAEAFF.

The V and J genes are TRBV27 and TRBJ2-3, with 12 bases aligning to TRBD2. The V gene end was trimmed by 2 bases and the J gene end by 10 bases; junction bases not matched to a gene: 7. Germline V gives CDR1 MNHEY, CDR2 SMNVEV (reference sequence). This CDR3 has 15 amino acids. CDR3 coding DNA: TGTGCCAGCAGTTTAAGGGGACTAGCGGGTGAGGCGCAGTATTTT. Its translation is CASSLRGLAGEAQYF.